This T cell receptor beta chain was profiled in a study of blood T cell repertoires in COVID-19. Study information: Acute and convalescent COVID-19 specimens originated in the United States, Italy and Spain.

Original analysis: Amplification of reference gene primers provided the estimated nucleated cell counts. Sequencing was performed with immunoSEQ multiplex PCR; in TCRdb, only in-frame clones are kept and a portion is missing. The DNA gave D and trimming, while V, J and clone size come from that table. The sample includes around 230,000 clones, roughly 89% of them seen just once. The CDR3 extends over 17 amino acids. Germline lookup yields CDR1 SGHRS and CDR2 YFSETQ. Deletions cut 0 bases from V and 4 bases from J, with 19 bases between. Sequencing was done on a sample of PBMCs or T cells enriched from blood (not recorded which). The chain links TRBV5-1 to TRBJ1-1; tentative D call: TRBD1 (6 bases). This receptor was identified in a woman aged 40 to 50 with acute COVID-19. CDR3: CASSLDGQLLTGTEAFF. CDR3 nucleotides: TGCGCCAGCAGCTTGGACGGACAGCTCTTGACGGGCACTGAAGCTTTCTTT.